This record covers a single TCR beta chain. This entry comes from a study of regulatory T cells in long-lasting Graves disease. This CDR3 spans 14 amino acids. Germline loops: CDR1 MDHEN, CDR2 SYDVKM. Deletions cut 7 bases from V and 2 bases from J, with 14 bases between. Time point here: newly diagnosed GD, antithyroid drugs for less than 3 months. PBMC-derived RNA was used for the TCR library. A volume of approximately 9.8 milliliters of peripheral blood was collected in EDTA tubes. Construction of the TCR beta libraries employed iRepertoire HTBI primers in conjunction with Arm-PCR of CDR3 regions. MiXCR, run by TCRdb on the multiplex PCR reads, gives a single entry per CDR3 protein. The sample has 350,000 to 550,000 distinct CDR3 sequences, around 15% seen once. This same sample was also taken into another study, of T cells in Graves' hyperthyroidism and ophthalmopathy. Turning to that study: The patients, who ranged from 18 to 65 in age, presented with newly diagnosed hyperthyroidism lasting under 2 months. An initial round of RT-PCR targeting the TCR CDR3 relied on the HTBI primer set.

This clonotype was sampled from a woman between 45 and 60 years old with Graves disease. V is TRBV28 and J is TRBJ1-2, with a possible D match to TRBD1 (5 bases). The sample consisted of peripheral blood mononuclear cells (PBMCs), taken at new diagnosis, from a patient treated with antithyroid drugs. In DNA, the CDR3 is TGTGCCAGCACCGAAGCCAACAGGAACTATGGCTACACCTTC. Encoded protein: CASTEANRNYGYTF.